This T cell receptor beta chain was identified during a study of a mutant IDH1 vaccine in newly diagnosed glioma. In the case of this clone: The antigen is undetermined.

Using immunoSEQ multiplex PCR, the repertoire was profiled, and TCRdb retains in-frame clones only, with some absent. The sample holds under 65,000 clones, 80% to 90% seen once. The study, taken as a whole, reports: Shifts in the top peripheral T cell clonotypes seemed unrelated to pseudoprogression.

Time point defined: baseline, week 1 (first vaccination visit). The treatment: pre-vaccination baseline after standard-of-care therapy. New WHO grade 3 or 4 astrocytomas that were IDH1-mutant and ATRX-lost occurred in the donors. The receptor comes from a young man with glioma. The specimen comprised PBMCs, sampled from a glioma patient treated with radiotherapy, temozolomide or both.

The CDR3 sequence: CAIRERVNTEAFF. CDR3 sequence (DNA): TGTGCCATCAGGGAAAGGGTGAACACTGAAGCTTTCTTT. The chain combines TRBV10-3 with TRBJ1-1; D unresolved. The CDR3 covers 13 residues. V shed 6 bases and J shed 0 bases, with 8 bases lying between them. Germline CDR1 is ENHRY and CDR2 is SYGVKD.